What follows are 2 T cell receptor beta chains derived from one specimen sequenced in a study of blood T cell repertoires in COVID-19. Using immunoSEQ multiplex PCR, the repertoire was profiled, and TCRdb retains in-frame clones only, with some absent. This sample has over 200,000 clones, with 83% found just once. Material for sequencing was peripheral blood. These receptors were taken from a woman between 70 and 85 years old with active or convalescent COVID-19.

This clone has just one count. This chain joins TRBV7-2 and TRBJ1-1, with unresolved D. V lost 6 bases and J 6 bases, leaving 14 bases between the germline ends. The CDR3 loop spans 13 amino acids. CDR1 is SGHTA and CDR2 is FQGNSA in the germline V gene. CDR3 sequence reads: CASRPSGEAEAFF. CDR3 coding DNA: TGTGCCAGCAGACCTTCTGGGGAGGCTGAAGCTTTCTTT.

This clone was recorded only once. In DNA form, the CDR3 reads TGTGCCAGCAGCCGTAGCGGGACTAGCGGATCAGCGCAGTATTTT. Amino acid sequence: CASSRSGTSGSAQYF. V and J are TRBV7-9 and TRBJ2-3; 11 bases line up with TRBD2. The CDR3 has 15 residues. CDR1 and CDR2 (germline): SEHNR, FQNEAQ (reference sequence). Trimming cost V 5 bases and J 10 bases; bases outside gene matches: 11. The full variable domain, its missing parts supplied by reference TRBV7-9 and TRBJ2-3, is DTGVSQNPRHKITKRGQNVTFRCDPISEHNRLYWYRQTLGQGPEFLTYFQNEAQLEKSRLLSDRFSAERPKGSFSTLEIQRTEQGDSAMYLCASSRSGTSGSAQYFGPGTRLTVL.